The entry below gives a single T cell receptor (beta chain) sequence along with its context. Its antigen is unknown. The sample comes from a study of shared clonotypes between healthy human individuals. Study observations and caveats: Only blood was sampled; tissue repertoires likely differ. Memory subsets generally showed smaller estimated richness than naive subsets did.

CD45RO-negative, CCR7-positively selected cells formed the naive CD8 fraction, excluding terminally differentiated effector memory CD45RA+ cells. As handled by the study authors: ImmunoSEQ output held junction-only sequences without quality scores, so filtering differed. Measured with immunoSEQ multiplex PCR; TCRdb has only the in-frame clones, and not every one. The V and J calls and clone size were taken over from that table, and D and trimming were inferred from the DNA. There are approximately 1.9 million clones in the sample; 80% to 95% occur only once, and about 1.7% lies in the top ten. The CDR3 is made up of 16 amino acids. Trimming cost V 3 bases and J 4 bases, with 18 bases left between them. Germline V lookup: CDR1 SGHAT, CDR2 FQNNGV.

What was sequenced was naive CD8+ T cells from PBMCs. This TCR was sampled from a man between 18 and 29 years old in good health. Some clones in this sample may be carry-over from other donors' samples. This chain links TRBV11-2 with TRBJ1-2; D not certain. The CDR3 nucleotides read TGTGCCAGCAGCTTGGGATTCGTTATTGGTTCCTATGGCTACACCTTC. This encodes CASSLGFVIGSYGYTF. The full variable domain, with the rest looked up from reference TRBV11-2 and TRBJ1-2, is EAGVAQSPRYKIIEKRQSVAFWCNPISGHATLYWYQQILGQGPKLLIQFQNNGVVDDSQLPKDRFSAERLKGVDSTLKIQPAKLEDSAVYLCASSLGFVIGSYGYTFGSGTRLTVV.